This T cell receptor (beta chain) derives from a study of OX40 agonist ivuxolimab in advanced cancers. Findings and limits, study-wide: Antigen specificity of clonally expanded peripheral T cells was not established. The study found that CD8+ T cells averaged more expanded clones than CD4+.

Assay: immunoSEQ multiplex PCR; the TCRdb copy retains only in-frame clones and omits some. The repertoire holds some 80,000 clones, 70% to 90% seen once, with around 2% in the top ten. The CDR3 totals 16 residues. Trimming cost V 0 bases and J 1 base, with 12 bases left between them. Per germline, CDR1 SGHAT and CDR2 FQNNGV. As concerns this clone: Its antigen remains unidentified.

Source: CD4+ or CD8+ T cells sorted from blood, taken in a trial of the OX40 agonist ivuxolimab. The rearrangement joins TRBV11-2 to TRBJ1-1; D is undetermined. This TCR was sampled from an adult with an advanced solid tumor such as melanoma, head and neck, liver or kidney cancer. The CDR3 here is CASSLDLTTWNTEAFF. For the CDR3, the DNA is TGTGCCAGCAGCTTAGATCTGACTACCTGGAACACTGAAGCTTTCTTT.